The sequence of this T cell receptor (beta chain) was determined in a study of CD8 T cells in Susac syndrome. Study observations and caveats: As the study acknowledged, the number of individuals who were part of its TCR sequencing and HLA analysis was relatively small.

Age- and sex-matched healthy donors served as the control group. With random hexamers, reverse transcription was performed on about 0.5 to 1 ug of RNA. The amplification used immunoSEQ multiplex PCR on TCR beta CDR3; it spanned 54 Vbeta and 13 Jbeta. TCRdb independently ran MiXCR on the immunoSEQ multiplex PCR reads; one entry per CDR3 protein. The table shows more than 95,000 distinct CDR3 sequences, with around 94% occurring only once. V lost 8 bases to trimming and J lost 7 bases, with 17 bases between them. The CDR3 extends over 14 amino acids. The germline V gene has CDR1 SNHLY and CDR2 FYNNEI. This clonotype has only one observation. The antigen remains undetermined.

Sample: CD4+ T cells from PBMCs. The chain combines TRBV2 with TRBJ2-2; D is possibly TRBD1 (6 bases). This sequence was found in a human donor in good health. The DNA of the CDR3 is TGTGCCAGCGAACCACAGGGTAACGGCGGGGAGCTGTTTTTT. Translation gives CASEPQGNGGELFF.